The present TCR beta chain was sequenced within a study of radiation and T cells in renal cell carcinoma. The CDR3 is 14 residues long. CDR1 is SGHRS and CDR2 is YFSETQ in the germline V gene. V gave up 7 bases and J gave up 3 bases, with 17 bases separating them. Assay used: immunoSEQ multiplex PCR; TCRdb lists only in-frame clones, some missing. The data show roughly 100,000 clones, 80% to 90% seen once. As to time point: blood 4 weeks post-SBRT, at nephrectomy. Treatment of the sample: 15 Gy SBRT to primary tumor, nephrectomy 4 weeks later. The input for sequencing was blood, taken from a patient whose treatment included radiotherapy and nephrectomy. V gene TRBV5-1 combines with J gene TRBJ2-7, with D tentatively TRBD2 (6 bases). The clonotype originates from a man in his sixties with renal cell carcinoma. CDR3: CASLSKEGLYEQYF. CDR3 DNA sequence: TGCGCCAGCCTCTCAAAGGAGGGCCTCTACGAGCAGTACTTC.